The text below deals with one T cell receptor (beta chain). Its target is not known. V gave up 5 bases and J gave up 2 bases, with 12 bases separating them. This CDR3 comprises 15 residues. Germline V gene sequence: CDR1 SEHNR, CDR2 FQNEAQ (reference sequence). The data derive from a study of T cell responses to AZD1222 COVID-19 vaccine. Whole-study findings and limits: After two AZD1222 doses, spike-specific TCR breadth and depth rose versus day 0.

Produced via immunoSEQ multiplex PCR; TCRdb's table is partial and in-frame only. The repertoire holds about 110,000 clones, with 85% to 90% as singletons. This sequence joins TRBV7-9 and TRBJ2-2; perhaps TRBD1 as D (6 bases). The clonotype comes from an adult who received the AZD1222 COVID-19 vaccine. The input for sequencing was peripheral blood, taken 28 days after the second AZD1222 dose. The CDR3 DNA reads TGTGCCAGCAGCCAGGGGACGGCAAACACCGGGGAGCTGTTTTTT. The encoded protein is CASSQGTANTGELFF.